This T cell receptor beta chain originates from a study of liver allograft versus peripheral blood T cells (dated by TCRdb to 2018 to 2021). With regard to the full study: T cell receptor repertoires present within transplanted livers were compared with repertoires in the peripheral blood of liver transplant recipients. The study at large found these results: According to the report, the T cell receptor repertoires detected in peripheral blood were different from the repertoires found inside liver allografts.

These reads were obtained on an Illumina MiSeq. TCRdb's own reprocessing of the public reads used fastp at Q25 and MiXCR and kept productive beta chains. Identical CDR3 protein sequences are pooled into one entry, listed with their most common genes and DNA. The sample table records approximately 13,000 distinct CDR3 sequences; roughly 20% of these occur just once. The ten largest clonotypes hold roughly 6% of the sample. Trimming removed 3 bases from V and 4 bases from J, leaving 22 bases between the germline ends. The CDR3 has 18 amino acids, counting the end cysteine and phenylalanine. Only the CDR3 portion is preserved as DNA: 54 bases, with reading frame beginning at the first base. The germline V gene encodes CDR1 MDHEN and CDR2 SYDVKM. About this clonotype itself: This receptor's antigen is unknown. No quality values exist for individual bases; no much larger clone is one base distant.

The rearranged chain carries TRBV28 and TRBJ1-5, with an unclear D gene assignment. The clonotype comes from a human patient who had a liver transplant. Some T cells present after a transplant may be cells of the graft donor. The sequence in DNA is TGTGCCAGCAGTTTTACGCTCGGCGGGGTAGGGTCGAATCAGCCCCAGCATTTT. This gives the protein CASSFTLGGVGSNQPQHF.